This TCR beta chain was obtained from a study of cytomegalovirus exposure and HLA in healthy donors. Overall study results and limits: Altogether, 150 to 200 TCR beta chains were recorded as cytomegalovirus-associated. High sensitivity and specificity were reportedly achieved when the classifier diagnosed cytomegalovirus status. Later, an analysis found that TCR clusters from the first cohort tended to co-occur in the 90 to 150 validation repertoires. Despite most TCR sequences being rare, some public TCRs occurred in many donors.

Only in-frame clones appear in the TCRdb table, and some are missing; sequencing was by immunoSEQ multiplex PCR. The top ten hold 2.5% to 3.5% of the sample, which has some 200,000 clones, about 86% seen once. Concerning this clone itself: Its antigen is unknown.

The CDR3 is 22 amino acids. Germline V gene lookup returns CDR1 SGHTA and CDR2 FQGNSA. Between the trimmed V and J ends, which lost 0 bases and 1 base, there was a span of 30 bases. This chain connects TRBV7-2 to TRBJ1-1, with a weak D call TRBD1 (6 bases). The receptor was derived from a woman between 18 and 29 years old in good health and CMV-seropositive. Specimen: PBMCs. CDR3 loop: CASSLAFEWGQGLNVWNTEAFF. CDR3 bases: TGTGCCAGCAGCTTAGCATTTGAGTGGGGCCAGGGGTTGAATGTCTGGAACACTGAAGCTTTCTTT.